This entry lists 7 T cell receptor beta chains sequenced from one sample in a study of Graves' ophthalmopathy and Graves' hyperthyroidism. RNA served as the template for amplifying TCR beta CDR3 regions. The first round was an RT-PCR with HTBI primers, and the second round was a multiplex PCR. TCRdb redid the calling of the multiplex PCR reads with MiXCR, one entry per CDR3 protein. The sample consists of 150,000 or so distinct CDR3 sequences, approximately 40% of them appearing once. Sequences were obtained from peripheral blood. These receptor sequences come from a woman between 40 and 55 years old with Graves' ophthalmopathy.

This clonotype has ten or more counts. The rearrangement joins TRBV28 to TRBJ1-1; 10 nucleotides match TRBD1. J gave up 1 base and V 5 bases, and 7 bases lay outside the gene matches. The CDR3 runs 16 residues. Looked up from germline, CDR1 is MDHEN and CDR2 is SYDVKM. Here the CDR3 DNA reads TGTGCCAGCAGTGACAGGGGGCGTCCCAGGAACACTGAAGCTTTCTTT. Translation: CASSDRGRPRNTEAFF.

This clonotype has a count of ten or more. J is TRBJ2-7 and V is TRBV7-8, with 7 nucleotides matching TRBD2. Germline loops: CDR1 SGHVS, CDR2 FQNEAQ. Unmatched junction bases numbered 12, after V lost 7 bases and J lost 6 bases. This CDR3 spans 14 amino acids. CDR3 sequence (DNA): TGTGCCAGCATCAAAAGGGAGGGGATCTCCGAGCAGTACTTC. This sequence encodes CASIKREGISEQYF.

This clonotype was recorded at least ten times. V usage is TRBV6-5 and J usage is TRBJ1-5; D gene uncertain. V lost 6 bases and J 7 bases, leaving 10 bases between the germline ends. Per the germline V gene, CDR1 is MNHEY and CDR2 is SVGAGI. The CDR3 length is 12 residues. The CDR3 loop reads CASSPYGQPQHF. The CDR3 DNA reads as TGTGCCAGCAGCCCATACGGCCAGCCCCAGCATTTT.

This chain links TRBV10-3 with TRBJ2-7; 10 nucleotides match TRBD2. The CDR3 contains 15 residues. Germline-derived CDR1 and CDR2 are ENHRY and SYGVKD. V lost 10 bases, J lost 2 bases, and 11 bases stayed unmatched. The CDR3 loop reads CATVAGGDGTYEQYF. CDR3 DNA sequence: TGTGCCACCGTAGCGGGGGGCGACGGGACCTACGAGCAGTACTTC.

In this sample, this clonotype turned up many times. The gene calls are TRBV28 and TRBJ1-5, with D unclear. Germline lookup yields CDR1 MDHEN and CDR2 SYDVKM. The V gene lost 5 bases and the J gene lost 7 bases, with 9 bases spanning the gap. The CDR3 consists of 12 residues. The CDR3 spells CASSLGRQPQHF. The CDR3 nucleotides are TGTGCCAGCAGTCTCGGTCGACAGCCCCAGCATTTT.

This clonotype was counted ten times or more. The chain combines TRBV13 with TRBJ2-7; possibly TRBD1 for D (6 bases). V shed 4 bases and J shed 0 bases, with 10 bases lying between them. The CDR3 spans 14 residues. CDR1 PRHDT and CDR2 FYEKMQ come from the germline V gene (reference sequence). In nucleotides, the CDR3 is TGTGCCAGCAGCTCAGGGGTTTCCTCCTACGAGCAGTACTTC. Protein: CASSSGVSSYEQYF. The full variable domain, completed using reference TRBV13 and TRBJ2-7, is AAGVIQSPRHLIKEKRETATLKCYPIPRHDTVYWYQQGPGQDPQFLISFYEKMQSDKGSIPDRFSAQQFSDYHSELNMSSLELGDSALYFCASSSGVSSYEQYFGPGTRLTVT.

In its sample, this clonotype was seen many times. V usage is TRBV6-1 and J usage is TRBJ2-7; perhaps TRBD2 as D (5 bases). This CDR3 region has 13 residues. V was trimmed by 0 bases and J by 6 bases, leaving 9 bases between them. Germline CDR1 is MNHNS and CDR2 is SASEGT. CDR3 amino acids: CASSEASGLEQYF. Written as DNA, the CDR3 is TGTGCCAGCAGTGAAGCGTCCGGACTCGAGCAGTACTTC.